These 15 T cell receptor beta chains came from one sample sequenced in a study of T cell changes during pregnancy in multiple sclerosis. Repertoires were generated with immunoSEQ multiplex PCR, while TCRdb's copy carries only in-frame clones and drops some. The sample shows some 69,000 clones, roughly 91% of them seen only once. This specimen consisted of peripheral blood, obtained in the second trimester of pregnancy. The receptors come from a female donor in good health, enrolled as a control in a pregnancy study.

With respect to this clone: The CDR3 does not end in the conserved phenylalanine or tryptophan, so this is likely a read error. No DNA is shown, since the ends of the CDR3 on it are uncertain; the CDR3 is the one TCRdb lists. The chain's CDR3 is CASSLKTGLSKAI. This rearrangement joins TRBV5-6 to TRBJ2-7; the table's D call TRBD2 went unverified against the DNA. The CDR3 sequence runs 13 residues, both termini included. The germline V gene has CDR1 SGHDT and CDR2 YYEEEE.

The chain is built from TRBV19 and TRBJ1-2; D unclear. Germline loops: CDR1 LNHDA, CDR2 SQIVND (reference sequence). There are 14 residues in the CDR3. The V and J ends lost 7 bases and 4 bases respectively, with 16 bases between them. CDR3 in DNA: TGTGCCAGTACGGTCGGCGGGTTCCCCTATGGCTACACCTTC. It codes for CASTVGGFPYGYTF.

The chain links TRBV15 to TRBJ2-1; D possibly corresponds to TRBD2 (6 bases). The CDR3 runs 15 residues. Germline loops: CDR1 LNHNV, CDR2 YYDKDF (reference sequence). Between the trimmed V and J ends, which lost 0 bases and 3 bases, there was a span of 9 bases. The CDR3 spells CATSRDPTSYNEQFF. CDR3 DNA sequence: TGTGCCACCAGCAGAGATCCGACTAGCTACAATGAGCAGTTCTTC.

The chain joins TRBV7-9 to TRBJ1-2; D is perhaps TRBD1 (6 bases). Trimming pared 4 bases from V and 7 bases from J, leaving 10 bases between. The CDR3 covers 12 residues. Germline V gene lookup returns CDR1 SEHNR and CDR2 FQNEAQ (reference sequence). The CDR3 DNA sequence: TGTGCCAGCAGCTCAGGGGCTGGTGGCTACACCTTC. It is translated as CASSSGAGGYTF.

The rearrangement links TRBV28 to TRBJ2-7, with a weak D call TRBD2 (5 bases). CDR3 length equals 14 residues. V lost 4 bases to trimming and J lost 3 bases, with 13 bases between them. CDR1 MDHEN and CDR2 SYDVKM come from the germline V gene. CDR3 region: CASSSAGYYYEQYF. The DNA of the CDR3 is TGTGCCAGCAGTTCGGCGGGCTACTACTACGAGCAGTACTTC.

V is TRBV27 and J is TRBJ2-3; 14 bases are a match to TRBD2. This CDR3 spans 20 amino acids. Germline loops: CDR1 MNHEY, CDR2 SMNVEV (reference sequence). Losses at the gene ends were 1 base for V and 6 bases for J; bases not matched to a gene: 15. CDR3 amino acids: CASSLFGGLAGVPPGDTQYF. The CDR3 DNA follows: TGTGCCAGCAGTTTATTTGGGGGACTAGCGGGAGTACCCCCTGGGGATACGCAGTATTTT.

This chain joins TRBV7-2 and TRBJ2-3; 12 bases match TRBD1. The V and J ends lost 4 bases and 2 bases, in that order; junction bases with no gene match: 1. Germline CDR1 and CDR2: SGHTA and FQGNSA. CDR3 size: 15 residues. CDR3 sequence: CASSSGQGATDTQYF. In DNA form, the CDR3 reads TGTGCCAGCAGCTCGGGACAGGGGGCCACAGATACGCAGTATTTT.

The chain is built from TRBV6-1 and TRBJ2-1, with no clear D. CDR1 MNHNS and CDR2 SASEGT come from the germline V gene. V shed 6 bases and J shed 9 bases, with 12 bases lying between them. This CDR3 is built from 12 residues. DNA for the CDR3: TGTGCCAGCAGCCACAGAACCGGTGAGCAGTTCTTC. Residues: CASSHRTGEQFF.

This chain joins TRBV6-8 and TRBJ1-5; D unclear. The CDR3 is 13 amino acids. Trimming removed 0 bases at V and 7 bases at J, with 7 bases between. CDR1 is MNHGY and CDR2 is SAAAGT in the germline V gene. CDR3 protein: CASSYSLRQPQHF. The CDR3, as DNA: TGTGCCAGCAGTTACTCTCTTAGACAGCCCCAGCATTTT.

The chain employs TRBV6-5 and TRBJ1-2; D possibly corresponds to TRBD1 (5 bases). The V and J ends lost 0 bases and 8 bases respectively, with 10 bases between them. Germline lookup yields CDR1 MNHEY and CDR2 SVGAGI. The CDR3 loop spans 13 amino acids. CDR3 bases: TGTGCCAGCAGTTACTCTTCGCGGGGGGGCTACACCTTC. It translates to CASSYSSRGGYTF.

This chain joins TRBV7-2 and TRBJ1-2; D is ambiguous. The CDR3 extends over 15 amino acids. V was cut by 8 bases and J by 8 bases, with 24 bases left in between. Germline V gives CDR1 SGHTA, CDR2 FQGNSA. The CDR3 region is CASAPGRRAGGGYTF. CDR3 bases: TGTGCCAGCGCGCCCGGGAGGCGCGCCGGAGGAGGCTACACCTTC. Complete variable domain (other parts from reference TRBV7-2 and TRBJ1-2): GAGVSQSPSNKVTEKGKDVELRCDPISGHTALYWYRQSLGQGLEFLIYFQGNSAPDKSGLPSDRFSAERTGGSVSTLTIQRTQQEDSAVYLCASAPGRRAGGGYTFGSGTRLTVV.

V and J are TRBV29-1 and TRBJ2-5, with 15 nucleotides matching TRBD2. CDR1 is SQVTM, CDR2 ANQGSEA, per germline. J gave up 1 base and V 6 bases, and 9 bases lay outside the gene matches. This CDR3 has 17 amino acids. DNA of the CDR3: TGCAGCGTGAACGGACTAGCGGGAGGGGGGCCCCAAGAGACCCAGTACTTC. Its translation: CSVNGLAGGGPQETQYF.

The V and J genes are TRBV10-2 and TRBJ2-5; a weak D match, TRBD2 (6 bases). Trimming took 8 bases from V and 5 from J, leaving 12 bases between them. CDR1 is WSHSY, CDR2 SAAADI, per germline. CDR3 size: 12 residues. The chain's CDR3 is CASLTGGETQYF. CDR3 DNA: TGCGCCAGCCTTACTGGGGGGGAGACCCAGTACTTC.

This chain connects TRBV18 to TRBJ1-1, with D unresolved. V lost 2 bases and J lost 2, with 12 bases in between. Germline values: CDR1 KGHSH, CDR2 LQKENI. This CDR3 is 15 amino acids long. CDR3 bases: TGTGCCAGCTCACCAGTTCTGGCCTTAAACACTGAAGCTTTCTTT. It specifies CASSPVLALNTEAFF.

The chain uses TRBV7-8 and TRBJ2-7; D may be TRBD2 (5 bases). Trimming removed 2 bases from V and 1 base from J, with 12 bases in between. Germline V CDR1 and CDR2: SGHVS, FQNEAQ. The CDR3 is made up of 15 amino acids. CDR3 sequence: CASSLLLERSYEQYF. CDR3 coding DNA: TGTGCCAGCAGCTTACTACTAGAGAGGTCCTACGAGCAGTACTTC.